The 5 T cell receptor beta chains below all came from one sample that was sequenced in a study of post-analysis software for immune sequencing data. The study's findings and limits: Relative to controls, patients had five TRBV segments at higher frequency, with TRBV5-6, TRBV5-1 and TRBV20-1 among these.

The authors incorporated unique molecular identifiers into the TCR beta cDNA libraries. TCRdb re-derived calls from the PCR reads in MiXCR, one entry per CDR3 protein. The data show hundreds of thousands of distinct CDR3 sequences, 59% seen once. For these TCRs, the target antigens are not known. Input material: blood. The receptor source for this set is a girl aged 2-10 years with multiple sclerosis.

V usage is TRBV5-1 and J usage is TRBJ2-5; perhaps D is TRBD1 or TRBD2 (5 bases each). This CDR3 comprises 14 residues. Trimming pared 0 bases from V and 1 base from J, leaving 7 bases between. Germline CDR1 SGHRS, CDR2 YFSETQ. The chain's CDR3 is CASSLGGAQETQYF. The CDR3 DNA reads TGCGCCAGCAGCTTGGGAGGGGCCCAAGAGACCCAGTACTTC.

The chain is built from TRBV20-1 and TRBJ2-5; D might be TRBD1 (9 bases). The J call may not be correct, given that the DNA end is closer to TRBJ2-7. The CDR3 is 12 amino acids. The germline CDR1 and CDR2 sequences are DFQATT and SNEGSKA (reference sequence). The CDR3 nucleotides are TGCGCGGGGGGACAGGGTCACAACGAGCAGTACTTC. Its translation is CAGGQGHNEQYF.

This clonotype has more than one count but fewer than ten. The chain carries TRBV29-1 and TRBJ1-2; D gene uncertain. CDR3 length equals 13 residues. Trimming pared 6 bases from V and 2 bases from J, leaving 13 bases between. Germline V CDR1 and CDR2: SQVTM, ANQGSEA. The CDR3 sequence is CSVRAIGNYGYTF. The CDR3 DNA sequence: TGCAGCGTCCGGGCCATTGGAAACTATGGCTACACCTTC.

V is TRBV9 and J is TRBJ1-1, with 7 bases matching TRBD1. This CDR3 comprises 14 residues. Germline CDR1 is SGDLS and CDR2 is YYNGEE. V was pared by 2 bases and J by 11 bases, with 12 bases of the junction left unmatched. The CDR3 nucleotides read TGTGCCAGCAGCGTGAGCCCAACAGGGGAGTGGGCTTTCTTT. The encoded protein is CASSVSPTGEWAFF.

The chain combines TRBV29-1 with TRBJ2-5, with D perhaps matching TRBD2 (5 bases). V lost 6 bases, J lost 4 bases, and 15 bases lay in between. The CDR3 totals 13 residues. Germline V gene lookup returns CDR1 SQVTM and CDR2 ANQGSEA. CDR3 DNA sequence: TGCAGCGTACGGGGAGAGGGATCAGAGACCCAGTACTTC. This sequence encodes CSVRGEGSETQYF.